Listed here are 9 T cell receptor beta chains from one sample, sequenced in a study of cytomegalovirus exposure and HLA in healthy donors. PCR was performed using 60 Vbeta and 13 Jbeta primers. The repertoire was sequenced with immunoSEQ multiplex PCR; TCRdb's copy has only in-frame clones and lacks some. The repertoire has 100,000 or so clones, around 83% of them found once; the top ten carry roughly 1.2%. The sample taken for sequencing was PBMCs. The receptors were sampled from a young woman in good health and CMV-seronegative.

The chain joins TRBV6-4 to TRBJ2-3; TRBD2 aligns across 13 bases. The CDR3 length is 15 residues. V lost 4 bases, J lost 4 bases, and 2 bases stayed unmatched. Germline CDR1 is MRHNA and CDR2 is SNTAGT. The CDR3 DNA reads as TGTGCCAGCAGTGTTACTAGCGGGGGGGCAGATACGCAGTATTTT. This sequence encodes CASSVTSGGADTQYF.

V gene TRBV27 combines with J gene TRBJ2-1; possibly TRBD2 for D (6 bases). The germline V gene encodes CDR1 MNHEY and CDR2 SMNVEV (reference sequence). The ends were cut back, 5 bases at V and 4 bases at J, with 15 bases in the middle. The CDR3 length is 15 residues. The CDR3, as DNA: TGTGCCAGCAGTGCGGGGACTCTTCCGTACAATGAGCAGTTCTTC. Amino acid sequence: CASSAGTLPYNEQFF.

V is TRBV9 and J is TRBJ2-7, with 7 bases matching TRBD1. The CDR3 has 15 residues. J lost 3 bases, V lost 0 bases, and 6 bases had no gene match. Germline V CDR1 and CDR2: SGDLS, YYNGEE. CDR3 sequence reads: CASSVGGTDLYEQYF. CDR3 DNA: TGTGCCAGCAGCGTAGGGGGGACAGACCTCTACGAGCAGTACTTC.

The chain couples TRBV5-1 to TRBJ1-5, with 9 bases lining up with TRBD1. The CDR3 has 14 amino acids. Germline V gene lookup returns CDR1 SGHRS and CDR2 YFSETQ. Germline trimming cut 5 bases from V and 4 bases from J; bases unmatched to any gene: 4. DNA for the CDR3: TGCGCCAGCAGTTACGGACAGGGGAATCAGCCCCAGCATTTT. Translated, it gives CASSYGQGNQPQHF.

The chain uses TRBV9 and TRBJ2-1; D not resolved. This CDR3 region has 14 residues. Trimming removed 0 bases from V and 10 bases from J, with 14 bases in between. CDR1 SGDLS and CDR2 YYNGEE come from the germline V gene. The CDR3 sequence: CASSVELSRYEQFF. CDR3 bases: TGTGCCAGCAGCGTAGAGTTGAGCCGGTACGAGCAGTTCTTC.

The chain is built from TRBV28 and TRBJ1-4; D may be TRBD1 (6 bases). With 3 bases removed from V and 5 bases from J, the gap between germline ends came to 10 bases. Germline CDR1 is MDHEN and CDR2 is SYDVKM. The CDR3 sequence is 14 residues long. This chain's CDR3 is CASSLAGANEKLFF. Here the CDR3 DNA reads TGTGCCAGCAGTTTGGCGGGGGCGAATGAAAAACTGTTTTTT. The full variable domain, completed using reference TRBV28 and TRBJ1-4, is DVKVTQSSRYLVKRTGEKVFLECVQDMDHENMFWYRQDPGLGLRLIYFSYDVKMKEKGDIPEGYSVSREKKERFSLILESASTNQTSMYLCASSLAGANEKLFFGSGTQLSVL.

V usage is TRBV5-1 and J usage is TRBJ1-1; tentative D call: TRBD1 (6 bases). CDR3 length: 15 amino acids. Per the germline V gene, CDR1 is SGHRS and CDR2 is YFSETQ. V was shortened by 4 bases and J by 2 bases, with 15 bases between the two germline ends. CDR3 region: CASSGLQGFNTEAFF. The CDR3 nucleotides read TGCGCCAGCAGCGGTCTACAGGGCTTCAACACTGAAGCTTTCTTT.

J is TRBJ2-1 and V is TRBV28, with 13 positions matching TRBD2. This CDR3 comprises 19 residues. The junction had 11 bases not matched to a gene; V was cut back by 6 bases and J by 0 bases. Germline V lookup: CDR1 MDHEN, CDR2 SYDVKM. CDR3 residues: CASSSLVTSGGASYNEQFF. For the CDR3, the DNA is TGTGCCAGCAGCTCCCTCGTTACTAGCGGGGGGGCCTCCTACAATGAGCAGTTCTTC.

The chain couples TRBV7-3 to TRBJ2-1; no reliable D call. The CDR3 contains 15 residues. Trimming removed 1 base at V and 3 bases at J, with 10 bases between. Germline V gives CDR1 SGHTA, CDR2 FQGTGA. This CDR3 is CASSLSLSHYNEQFF. The CDR3 DNA reads TGTGCCAGCAGCTTAAGTCTGAGCCACTACAATGAGCAGTTCTTC.